This is a list of T cell receptor beta chains from one sample in a study of control samples from healthy donors and cancer patients. Assay used: immunoSEQ multiplex PCR; TCRdb lists only in-frame clones, some missing. The sample carries 390,000 or so clones, about 93% recorded once. Input material: PBMCs. Receptor source: a man aged 40-55 years with head and neck cancer. Both conserved end residues are part of each CDR3.

>TRBJ1-1|TRBV2|15
CASPGARAENTEAFF
>TRBJ2-5|TRBV27|14
CASSSGQVLKTQYF
>TRBJ1-4|TRBV5-6|14
CASSLGYTNEKLFF
>TRBJ2-5|TRBV9|13
CASSGNREETQYF
>TRBJ2-7|TRBV11-2|15
CASSSRQGASYEQYF
>TRBJ2-1|TRBV3-1/TRBV3-2|18
CASSQESGRGPPYNEQFF
>TRBJ1-6|TRBV7-9|13
CASSARDIGPLHF
>TRBJ1-1|TRBV5-1|16
CASSLPDSTMNTEAFF
>TRBJ2-3|TRBV24-1|15
CATSDSSGSTDTQYF
>TRBJ2-1|TRBV5-4|15
CASSLFSFWVGEQFF
>TRBJ2-7|TRBV29-1|13
CSGGTGEPYEQYF
>TRBJ2-7|TRBV6-5|15
CASSYSRVVGHEQYF
>TRBJ2-3|TRBV7-5|17
CARSPGWGSGAGDTQYF
>TRBJ1-2|TRBV19|15
CASSIAGTENYGYTF
>TRBJ2-1|TRBV11-3|14
CASSPGGGYNEQFF
>TRBJ2-6|TRBV7-3|15
CASSLTGAGANVLTF
>TRBJ2-2|TRBV11-3|15
CASSLTSGSTGELFF
>TRBJ1-2|TRBV3-1/TRBV3-2|14
CASSQDLTVRGYTF
>TRBJ2-7|TRBV11-2|15
CASSPDGLIGFEQYF
>TRBJ2-5|TRBV28|12
CASSLGVETQYF
>TRBJ1-1|TRBV5-1|15
CASSLVPGADTEAFF
>TRBJ2-1|TRBV27|12
CASSLQGRGQFF
>TRBJ2-7|TRBV3-1/TRBV3-2|13
CASSRREWYEQYF
>TRBJ1-3|TRBV7-2|15
CASSLAGGAGNTIYF
>TRBJ1-1|TRBV19|13
CASTPQLNTEAFF
>TRBJ2-2|TRBV7-8|16
CASSLAGTENTGELFF
>TRBJ2-7|TRBV5-6|14
CASSFGQGNYEQYF
>TRBJ1-1|TRBV19|14
CASSTLDTNTEAFF
>TRBJ1-1|TRBV20-1|13
CSASGGKVTEAFF
>TRBJ2-7|TRBV30|14
CAWSYDREVGEQYF
>TRBJ1-6|TRBV9|15
CASSPSQVFNSPLHF
>TRBJ2-1|TRBV7-3|15
CASSLMAGAHNEQFF
>TRBJ1-5|TRBV19|21
CATSPWKGTGVTPYSNQPQHF
>TRBJ2-7|TRBV27|14
CASSLVQGGYEQYF
>TRBJ1-6|TRBV14|16
CASSQEPVRVGSPLHF
>TRBJ2-7|TRBV25-1|15
CASSEGVGTPYEQYF
>TRBJ2-1|TRBV10-3|13
CAISTTLYNEQFF
>TRBJ2-5|TRBV4-3|15
CASSQRTGWRETQYF